These T cell receptor beta chains were read from a single sample in a study of T cells in localized non-small cell lung cancer. Sequencing used immunoSEQ multiplex PCR; TCRdb keeps in-frame clones, though not all of them. The sample shows about 77,000 clones, 88% of them seen only once. The material sequenced was peripheral blood, taken before any cancer treatment. These receptors were taken from a woman aged 40-75 years with stage I squamous cell lung carcinoma. Both conserved end residues are part of each CDR3. Each record gives: V gene, clone size, D gene, J gene, CDR3 protein, CDR3 DNA. A D gene is named only where the DNA matches it firmly. Clone size is shown for a subset of rows, as once, few, many or a class of expanded clone.

V: TRBV30; size: few; D: TRBD1; J: TRBJ1-2; CDR3: CAWRSGTGGYGYTF; DNA: TGTGCCTGGAGGTCCGGGACAGGGGGTTATGGCTACACCTTC
V: TRBV9; size: .; D: .; J: TRBJ1-2; CDR3: CASSVEFEGHYGYTF; DNA: TGTGCCAGCAGCGTAGAATTCGAGGGGCACTATGGCTACACCTTC
V: TRBV4-1; size: .; D: .; J: TRBJ1-5; CDR3: CASSRTVQVQPQHF; DNA: TGCGCCAGCAGCCGGACGGTTCAAGTGCAGCCCCAGCATTTT
V: TRBV18; size: .; D: .; J: TRBJ1-5; CDR3: CASSLYPTRGVSNQPQHF; DNA: TGTGCCAGCTCACTCTACCCAACAAGGGGAGTGAGTAATCAGCCCCAGCATTTT
V: TRBV7-3; size: .; D: .; J: TRBJ2-7; CDR3: CASSLSQGNDEQYF; DNA: TGTGCCAGCAGCTTAAGTCAGGGGAACGACGAGCAGTACTTC
V: TRBV27; size: .; D: .; J: TRBJ1-1; CDR3: CASSTQGLTTEAFF; DNA: TGTGCCAGCAGTACCCAGGGGTTGACCACTGAAGCTTTCTTT
V: TRBV18; size: once; D: TRBD1; J: TRBJ2-7; CDR3: CASSLGTGGINEQYF; DNA: TGTGCCAGCTCACTCGGGACAGGGGGCATCAACGAGCAGTACTTC
V: TRBV7-8; size: .; D: .; J: TRBJ1-6; CDR3: CASSLAGARSPLHF; DNA: TGTGCCAGCAGCTTAGCGGGGGCACGGTCACCCCTCCACTTT
V: TRBV5-1; size: .; D: .; J: TRBJ2-3; CDR3: CASSLDSPAQYF; DNA: TGCGCCAGCAGCTTGGACAGCCCGGCGCAGTATTTT
V: TRBV2; size: few; D: .; J: TRBJ1-1; CDR3: CASSDSGKSEAFF; DNA: TGTGCCAGCAGTGACTCGGGGAAATCTGAAGCTTTCTTT
V: TRBV19; size: .; D: .; J: TRBJ2-2; CDR3: CASSISGRGMTGELFF; DNA: TGTGCCAGTAGTATTTCAGGGAGGGGGATGACCGGGGAGCTGTTTTTT
V: TRBV6-1; size: .; D: .; J: TRBJ1-2; CDR3: CASRAPGHGNYGYTF; DNA: TGTGCCAGCAGAGCTCCGGGACACGGAAACTATGGCTACACCTTC
V: TRBV29-1; size: .; D: .; J: TRBJ1-1; CDR3: CSVALRGNTEAFF; DNA: TGCAGCGTTGCGCTCAGGGGGAACACTGAAGCTTTCTTT
V: TRBV4-1; size: .; D: .; J: TRBJ1-3; CDR3: CASSQVSSSGNTIYF; DNA: TGCGCCAGCAGCCAAGTCTCGAGCTCTGGAAACACCATATATTTT
V: TRBV15; size: .; D: .; J: TRBJ1-2; CDR3: CATSIDYYGYTF; DNA: TGTGCCACCAGCATTGATTACTATGGCTACACCTTC
V: TRBV9; size: .; D: .; J: TRBJ1-6; CDR3: CASSGGESNSPLHF; DNA: TGTGCCAGCAGCGGGGGGGAATCGAATTCACCCCTCCACTTT
V: TRBV9; size: .; D: .; J: TRBJ2-3; CDR3: CASSAATHSGTDTQYF; DNA: TGTGCCAGCAGCGCCGCCACTCATTCTGGCACAGATACGCAGTATTTT
V: TRBV6-1; size: .; D: .; J: TRBJ1-2; CDR3: CASSEADRGVGYGYTF; DNA: TGTGCCAGCAGTGAGGCCGACCGCGGCGTAGGCTATGGCTACACCTTC
V: TRBV27; size: .; D: .; J: TRBJ1-2; CDR3: CASSFTGNNYGYTF; DNA: TGTGCCAGCAGTTTTACAGGCAATAACTATGGCTACACCTTC
V: TRBV19; size: .; D: .; J: TRBJ2-1; CDR3: CASSIYLSSYNEQFF; DNA: TGTGCCAGTAGTATCTACCTCAGCTCCTACAATGAGCAGTTCTTC
V: TRBV20-1; size: .; D: .; J: TRBJ2-5; CDR3: CSGTFRGTQYF; DNA: TGCAGTGGGACCTTCCGTGGGACCCAGTACTTC
V: TRBV19; size: .; D: .; J: TRBJ1-2; CDR3: CASSLSPSYGYTF; DNA: TGTGCCAGTAGTCTCTCCCCAAGCTATGGCTACACCTTC
V: TRBV6-5; size: .; D: .; J: TRBJ1-1; CDR3: CASSYGPAPNTEAFF; DNA: TGTGCCAGCAGTTATGGCCCCGCCCCGAACACTGAAGCTTTCTTT
V: TRBV5-1; size: .; D: .; J: TRBJ1-1; CDR3: CASSFQGGVEAFF; DNA: TGCGCCAGCAGCTTCCAGGGTGGGGTTGAAGCTTTCTTT
V: TRBV11-1; size: .; D: TRBD1; J: TRBJ1-2; CDR3: CASSSGQANYGYTF; DNA: TGTGCCAGCAGCTCGGGACAGGCTAACTATGGCTACACCTTC
V: TRBV6-5; size: .; D: .; J: TRBJ2-3; CDR3: CASRRLDSTDTQYF; DNA: TGTGCCAGCAGGAGACTGGATAGCACAGATACGCAGTATTTT
V: TRBV5-1; size: .; D: .; J: TRBJ2-5; CDR3: CASSLGAQGRETQYF; DNA: TGCGCCAGCAGCTTGGGGGCACAGGGCCGGGAGACCCAGTACTTC
V: TRBV27; size: .; D: TRBD1; J: TRBJ1-4; CDR3: CASSRGQVGEKLFF; DNA: TGTGCCAGCAGCCGGGGACAGGTGGGGGAAAAACTGTTTTTT
V: TRBV11-2; size: .; D: TRBD2; J: TRBJ2-1; CDR3: CASSLGWGGKDEQFF; DNA: TGTGCCAGCAGCTTAGGTTGGGGGGGAAAGGATGAGCAGTTCTTC
V: TRBV19; size: .; D: TRBD2; J: TRBJ2-2; CDR3: CAGTGGGAGTGELFF; DNA: TGTGCCGGTACGGGCGGGGGGGCCGGTACCGGGGAGCTGTTTTTT
V: TRBV6-1; size: .; D: .; J: TRBJ2-7; CDR3: CASSELRGLEQYF; DNA: TGTGCCAGCAGTGAATTGCGGGGGCTAGAGCAGTACTTC
V: TRBV30; size: .; D: .; J: TRBJ2-2; CDR3: CAWNWLKDTGELFF; DNA: TGTGCCTGGAACTGGCTGAAGGACACCGGGGAGCTGTTTTTT
V: TRBV9; size: .; D: TRBD1; J: TRBJ2-2; CDR3: CASSVGDRGANTGELFF; DNA: TGTGCCAGCAGCGTAGGGGACAGGGGGGCGAACACCGGGGAGCTGTTTTTT
V: TRBV7-9; size: .; D: TRBD2; J: TRBJ2-7; CDR3: CASGGAEGYEQYF; DNA: TGTGCCTCGGGGGGAGCTGAGGGCTACGAGCAGTACTTC
V: TRBV5-6; size: .; D: TRBD1; J: TRBJ1-6; CDR3: CASSGGTGARNSPLHF; DNA: TGTGCCAGCAGCGGAGGGACAGGGGCCAGGAATTCACCCCTCCACTTT
V: TRBV30; size: .; D: .; J: TRBJ1-3; CDR3: CAWSRGLGNTIYF; DNA: TGTGCCTGGAGTCGGGGACTTGGAAACACCATATATTTT
V: TRBV5-4; size: .; D: TRBD2; J: TRBJ2-1; CDR3: CASSSLAGADFQYNEQFF; DNA: TGTGCCAGCAGCTCTTTAGCGGGGGCCGACTTTCAATACAATGAGCAGTTCTTC
V: TRBV2; size: .; D: TRBD2; J: TRBJ2-3; CDR3: CASSAASGGTDTQYF; DNA: TGTGCCAGCAGTGCGGCTAGCGGGGGGACGGATACGCAGTATTTT
V: TRBV28; size: .; D: .; J: TRBJ2-5; CDR3: CASSSGQPQETQYF; DNA: TGTGCCAGCAGTTCCGGACAGCCCCAAGAGACCCAGTACTTC
V: TRBV7-9; size: .; D: TRBD1; J: TRBJ2-5; CDR3: CASSPGQGLQETQYF; DNA: TGTGCCAGCAGCCCCGGACAGGGCCTCCAAGAGACCCAGTACTTC
V: TRBV5-1; size: few; D: .; J: TRBJ1-1; CDR3: CASSSPGAEAFF; DNA: TGCGCCAGCAGCTCCCCGGGCGCTGAAGCTTTCTTT
V: TRBV5-4; size: .; D: TRBD2; J: TRBJ2-3; CDR3: CASSLDSGYTDTQYF; DNA: TGTGCCAGCAGCTTGGATAGCGGGTACACAGATACGCAGTATTTT
V: TRBV7-9; size: .; D: .; J: TRBJ1-1; CDR3: CASSLDDGNTEAFF; DNA: TGTGCCAGCAGCCTTGACGACGGTAACACTGAAGCTTTCTTT
V: TRBV5-5; size: .; D: .; J: TRBJ1-2; CDR3: CASSLVPEDYGYTF; DNA: TGTGCCAGCAGCTTGGTTCCCGAGGACTATGGCTACACCTTC
V: TRBV30; size: .; D: .; J: TRBJ1-1; CDR3: CAWSVLKYTNTEAFF; DNA: TGTGCCTGGAGTGTACTTAAGTATACGAACACTGAAGCTTTCTTT
V: TRBV2; size: .; D: .; J: TRBJ2-3; CDR3: CASSEGVGDTQYF; DNA: TGTGCCAGCAGTGAGGGGGTTGGAGATACGCAGTATTTT
V: TRBV11-2; size: .; D: TRBD2; J: TRBJ2-1; CDR3: CASSSLRGGRANEQFF; DNA: TGTGCCAGCAGCTCGCTCCGGGGGGGCAGAGCCAATGAGCAGTTCTTC
V: TRBV5-8; size: .; D: .; J: TRBJ2-7; CDR3: CASNLGHGTYEQYF; DNA: TGTGCCAGCAACCTGGGACACGGGACCTACGAGCAGTACTTC